The rows below give T cell receptor beta chains drawn from one sample of a study of blood T cell repertoires in COVID-19. Measured with immunoSEQ multiplex PCR; TCRdb has only the in-frame clones, and not every one. In the table there are under 15,000 clones, about 88% of which are singletons. The specimen was peripheral blood. The receptors derive from a human donor in a cohort sampled during active COVID-19. The CDR3 runs from the conserved cysteine through the conserved F or W. The D gene is left open where the match is weak. Rows may omit the clone size; those that give it use once, few, many or a size class.

J | size | V | D | CDR3 | DNA
TRBJ1-4 | - | TRBV9 | TRBD1 | CASSAGTVPNEKLFF | TGTGCCAGCAGCGCCGGGACAGTCCCTAATGAAAAACTGTTTTTT
TRBJ1-5 | - | TRBV19 | - | CASRGGASGQPQHF | TGTGCCAGTAGGGGGGGGGCGTCCGGTCAGCCCCAGCATTTT
TRBJ1-1 | - | TRBV4-3 | - | CASSQVTRGRLAEAFF | TGCGCCAGCAGCCAAGTGACCCGGGGGAGGTTGGCTGAAGCTTTCTTT
TRBJ1-4 | - | TRBV9 | TRBD1 | CASSFRQGAGEKLFF | TGTGCCAGCAGCTTCCGACAGGGGGCGGGTGAAAAACTGTTTTTT
TRBJ2-5 | - | TRBV4-3 | TRBD2 | CASSHGLAGDQETQYF | TGCGCCAGCAGCCATGGACTAGCGGGGGACCAAGAGACCCAGTACTTC
TRBJ2-1 | - | TRBV12-5 | - | CASGLARGGQFF | TGTGCTAGTGGTTTGGCCAGGGGTGGGCAGTTCTTC
TRBJ1-2 | - | TRBV6-6 | TRBD1 | CASENTDRVDYGYTF | TGTGCCAGCGAAAATACGGACAGGGTGGACTATGGCTACACCTTC
TRBJ2-3 | - | TRBV6-2/TRBV6-3 | TRBD2 | CASSPRRGGPDTQYF | TGTGCCAGCAGCCCCCGGCGGGGGGGGCCAGATACGCAGTATTTT
TRBJ2-5 | - | TRBV19 | TRBD2 | CAMRLLERGLGETQYF | TGTGCCATGAGGCTACTAGAGCGGGGGTTGGGGGAGACCCAGTACTTC
TRBJ1-1 | - | TRBV4-3 | - | CASSQELGGAFF | TGCGCCAGCAGCCAAGAACTCGGGGGGGCTTTCTTT
TRBJ1-6 | - | TRBV2 | - | CASSEMGGWDSPLHF | TGTGCCAGCAGTGAAATGGGGGGATGGGATTCACCCCTCCACTTT
TRBJ2-3 | - | TRBV29-1 | - | CSALVADTQYF | TGCAGCGCTCTGGTTGCGGATACGCAGTATTTT
TRBJ2-5 | - | TRBV5-4 | - | CASSETDQETQYF | TGTGCCAGCAGCGAAACAGACCAAGAGACCCAGTACTTC
TRBJ2-5 | - | TRBV3-1/TRBV3-2 | - | CASSQEIRSLGAGETQYF | TGTGCCAGCAGCCAAGAGATCCGGTCTTTAGGGGCTGGAGAGACCCAGTACTTC
TRBJ2-2 | few | TRBV16 | TRBD1 | CASSQGQGTGELFF | TGTGCCAGCAGCCAGGGACAGGGCACCGGGGAGCTGTTTTTT
TRBJ2-7 | - | TRBV29-1 | TRBD2 | CSVGGGWSKNEQYF | TGCAGCGTTGGGGGGGGATGGAGTAAGAACGAGCAGTACTTC
TRBJ2-1 | - | TRBV19 | TRBD2 | CASSDPGTSGGYNEQFF | TGTGCCAGTAGTGATCCCGGGACTAGCGGGGGTTACAATGAGCAGTTCTTC
TRBJ1-5 | - | TRBV7-2 | - | CASSLAAGRRAYSNQPQHF | TGTGCCAGCAGCTTAGCCGCTGGACGGAGGGCTTATAGCAATCAGCCCCAGCATTTT
TRBJ1-3 | - | TRBV27 | TRBD1 | CASSRQGRGNTIYF | TGTGCCAGCAGCCGACAGGGAAGGGGAAACACCATATATTTT
TRBJ2-3 | - | TRBV7-2 | - | CASRLTGTDTQYF | TGTGCCAGCCGGCTCACCGGGACAGATACGCAGTATTTT
TRBJ1-1 | - | TRBV6-5 | - | CASSSGEVGEAFF | TGTGCCAGCAGTTCCGGAGAGGTAGGTGAAGCTTTCTTT
TRBJ1-2 | - | TRBV4-1 | TRBD1 | CASSQVGTGYGYTF | TGCGCCAGCAGCCAAGTGGGGACAGGCTATGGCTACACCTTC
TRBJ2-5 | - | TRBV11-3 | - | CASSPLGHMRETQYF | TGTGCCAGCAGCCCCCTTGGCCATATGCGGGAGACCCAGTACTTC
TRBJ2-7 | - | TRBV6-5 | - | CASSSRTPSYEQYF | TGTGCCAGCAGTTCCCGGACACCTTCCTACGAGCAGTACTTC
TRBJ1-4 | - | TRBV3-1/TRBV3-2 | - | CASSLTPRAGRATNEKLFF | TGTGCCAGCAGCCTCACACCCCGAGCAGGGAGGGCAACTAATGAAAAACTGTTTTTT
TRBJ2-1 | - | TRBV6-4 | - | CASSPLGGGNEQFF | TGTGCCAGCAGCCCGTTGGGGGGAGGCAATGAGCAGTTCTTC
TRBJ2-2 | - | TRBV11-3 | - | CASSLVSKPGGELFF | TGTGCCAGCAGCTTAGTTTCGAAACCCGGCGGGGAGCTGTTTTTT
TRBJ2-1 | - | TRBV6-4 | TRBD2 | CASSEVAGYNEQFF | TGTGCCAGCAGTGAAGTAGCGGGGTACAATGAGCAGTTCTTC
TRBJ1-3 | - | TRBV30 | - | CAWSVRLGGSGNTIYF | TGTGCCTGGAGTGTTAGACTGGGGGGGTCTGGAAACACCATATATTTT
TRBJ2-7 | - | TRBV18 | TRBD1 | CASVQGDEQYF | TGTGCCAGCGTACAGGGGGATGAGCAGTACTTC
TRBJ2-1 | - | TRBV7-3 | - | CASSLTDAGEQFF | TGTGCCAGCAGCTTAACGGATGCGGGTGAGCAGTTCTTC
TRBJ2-5 | - | TRBV5-1 | TRBD1 | CASSLSQGQGQETQYF | TGCGCCAGCAGCTTGTCCCAAGGACAGGGTCAAGAGACCCAGTACTTC
TRBJ2-1 | once | TRBV7-6 | TRBD1 | CASSSLRGQGSYNEQFF | TGTGCCAGCAGCAGCCTCAGGGGGCAGGGGTCCTACAATGAGCAGTTCTTC
TRBJ2-3 | - | TRBV27 | TRBD2 | CASSSPRLAVSTDTQYF | TGTGCCAGCAGTTCCCCCAGGCTAGCGGTGAGCACAGATACGCAGTATTTT
TRBJ2-3 | - | TRBV7-2 | - | CASSPGGGTDTQYF | TGTGCCAGCAGCCCAGGAGGGGGCACAGATACGCAGTATTTT
TRBJ2-3 | - | TRBV5-1 | TRBD2 | CASSPGTSVSGTDTQYF | TGCGCCAGCAGCCCCGGGACTAGCGTTTCGGGCACAGATACGCAGTATTTT
TRBJ1-2 | once | TRBV19 | TRBD1 | CASSIQGANYGYTF | TGTGCCAGTAGCATACAGGGGGCGAACTATGGCTACACCTTC
TRBJ2-1 | - | TRBV7-9 | - | CASSSEVGNEQFF | TGTGCCAGCAGCTCGGAGGTGGGTAATGAGCAGTTCTTC
TRBJ2-2 | - | TRBV24-1 | - | CATSDTFGGEGNTGELFF | TGTGCCACCAGTGATACCTTTGGAGGGGAAGGGAACACCGGGGAGCTGTTTTTT
TRBJ2-3 | - | TRBV3-1/TRBV3-2 | - | CASSRGEQDTQYF | TGTGCCAGCAGCCGCGGCGAGCAAGATACGCAGTATTTT
TRBJ1-1 | - | TRBV10-3 | TRBD1 | CATRQGEMNTEAFF | TGTGCCACACGACAGGGAGAAATGAACACTGAAGCTTTCTTT
TRBJ2-7 | - | TRBV19 | TRBD1 | CASSKTGGYEQYF | TGTGCCAGTAGTAAGACAGGGGGCTACGAGCAGTACTTC
TRBJ2-3 | - | TRBV20-1 | TRBD2 | CSASGLAGFPDTQYF | TGCAGTGCTAGTGGGCTAGCGGGGTTCCCAGATACGCAGTATTTT
TRBJ2-1 | - | TRBV15 | - | CATSRDWRLVNEQFF | TGTGCCACCAGCAGAGATTGGAGACTAGTCAATGAGCAGTTCTTC
TRBJ2-7 | - | TRBV5-1 | TRBD2 | CASSSDGGDYEQYF | TGCGCCAGCAGCTCGGACGGGGGGGACTACGAGCAGTACTTC
TRBJ2-1 | - | TRBV5-1 | TRBD2 | CASSRPGGNEQFF | TGCGCCAGCAGCCGACCCGGGGGGAATGAGCAGTTCTTC
TRBJ1-3 | - | TRBV10-3 | TRBD1 | CAIRDRGDSGNTIYF | TGTGCCATCAGGGACAGGGGAGACTCTGGAAACACCATATATTTT
TRBJ2-1 | - | TRBV19 | - | CASSIGTGSYNEQFF | TGTGCCAGTAGTATAGGAACAGGGAGCTACAATGAGCAGTTCTTC